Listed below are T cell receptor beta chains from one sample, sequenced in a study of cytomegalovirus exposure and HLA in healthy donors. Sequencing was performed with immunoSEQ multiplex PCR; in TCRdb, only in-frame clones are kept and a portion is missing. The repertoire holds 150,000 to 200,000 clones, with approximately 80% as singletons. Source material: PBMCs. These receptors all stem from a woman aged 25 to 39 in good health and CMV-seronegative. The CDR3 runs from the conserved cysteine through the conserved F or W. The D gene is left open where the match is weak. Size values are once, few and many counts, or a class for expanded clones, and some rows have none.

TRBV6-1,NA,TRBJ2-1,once,TGTGCCAGCAGTGTAGGGTCAGCACCGGGGGTGTACAATGAGCAGTTCTTC,CASSVGSAPGVYNEQFF
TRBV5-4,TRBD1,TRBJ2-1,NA,TGTGCCAGCAGCCCAATGACAGGGGCGTCCTACAATGAGCAGTTCTTC,CASSPMTGASYNEQFF
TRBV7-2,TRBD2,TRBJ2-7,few,TGTGCCAGCAGCCGTAGTAGCGGGAAGTCCTACGAGCAGTACTTC,CASSRSSGKSYEQYF
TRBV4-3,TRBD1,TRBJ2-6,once,TGCGCCAGCAGCCGCCATACAGGGGCTGGGGCCAACGTCCTGACTTTC,CASSRHTGAGANVLTF
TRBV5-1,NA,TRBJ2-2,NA,TGCGCCAGCAGTCATCCCTTTTCGGGCACCGGGGAGCTGTTTTTT,CASSHPFSGTGELFF
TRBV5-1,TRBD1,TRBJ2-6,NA,TGCGCCAGCAGCTGGGGACAGTCTGGGGCCAACGTCCTGACTTTC,CASSWGQSGANVLTF
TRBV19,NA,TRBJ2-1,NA,TGTGCCAGTAGTATCAAGAGCGACGCTCGACAGTTCTTC,CASSIKSDARQFF
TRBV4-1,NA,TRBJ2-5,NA,TGCGCCAGCAGCCAAGTGATCAGTCAAGAGACCCAGTACTTC,CASSQVISQETQYF
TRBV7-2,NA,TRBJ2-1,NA,TGTGCCAGCAGCTCGGGGTACAATGAGCAGTTCTTC,CASSSGYNEQFF
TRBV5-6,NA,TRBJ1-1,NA,TGTGCCAGCAGCTTGAACAGGATAACTGAAGCTTTCTTT,CASSLNRITEAFF
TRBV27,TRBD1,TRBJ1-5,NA,TGTGCCAGCAGTAGAGCAGGGGGCAACCAGCCCCAGCATTTT,CASSRAGGNQPQHF
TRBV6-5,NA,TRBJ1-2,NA,TGTGCCAGCAGACCACTTAGCTCGAGGGGCTACACCTTC,CASRPLSSRGYTF
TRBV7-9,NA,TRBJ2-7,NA,TGTGCCAGCAGCTCGACGACAGTGTCTCCTGATTTCGGCTACGAGCAGTACTTC,CASSSTTVSPDFGYEQYF
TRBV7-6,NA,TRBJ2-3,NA,TGTGCCAGCAGCGCCTGGACACCTTACACAGATACGCAGTATTTT,CASSAWTPYTDTQYF
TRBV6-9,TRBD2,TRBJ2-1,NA,TGTGCCAGCAGGCAAACCCCTCATTGGGAGGGCCGGGGTGAGCAGTTCTTC,CASRQTPHWEGRGEQFF
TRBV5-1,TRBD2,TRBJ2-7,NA,TGCGCCAGCAGCCCCACGACTAGCGGGTACGAGCAGTACTTC,CASSPTTSGYEQYF
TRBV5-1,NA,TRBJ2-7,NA,TGCGCCAGCAACGGATACACGGGGAGCTCCTACGAGCAGTACTTC,CASNGYTGSSYEQYF